These 31 T cell receptor beta chains came from one sample sequenced in a study of radiation and T cells in renal cell carcinoma. Assay: immunoSEQ multiplex PCR; the TCRdb copy retains only in-frame clones and omits some. The table includes some 100,000 clones, over 65% detected once. The sample's time point: baseline pretreatment blood. Described treatment: 15 Gy SBRT to primary tumor, nephrectomy 4 weeks later. Sequenced here: blood, sampled from a patient whose treatment included radiotherapy and nephrectomy. The source of these receptors is a man aged 55 to 70 with renal cell carcinoma.

The chain couples TRBV23-1 to TRBJ2-7; perhaps TRBD2 as D (6 bases). TRBV23-1 carries the ORF label, with uncertain function. With 4 bases removed from V and 5 bases from J, the gap between germline ends came to 18 bases. CDR3 length: 15 residues. As DNA, the CDR3 is TGCGCCAGCAGTCTCACCGGGACTCAGAGCGACGAGCAGTACTTC. This translates into CASSLTGTQSDEQYF.

This clone was found a few times. The rearrangement links TRBV4-1 to TRBJ2-5; TRBD2 aligns across 7 bases. V lost 0 bases to trimming and J lost 2 bases; unmatched junction nucleotides: 6. The CDR3 extends over 16 amino acids. Germline V CDR1 and CDR2: MGHRA, YSYEKL. This CDR3 is CASSQEAGLGQETQYF. In nucleotides, the CDR3 is TGCGCCAGCAGCCAAGAAGCGGGACTGGGGCAAGAGACCCAGTACTTC.

This chain connects TRBV5-8 to TRBJ1-1; no clear D gene. V shed 4 bases and J shed 6 bases, with 10 bases lying between them. Per germline, CDR1 SGHTS and CDR2 YDEGEE. The CDR3 is 12 amino acids. CDR3 sequence reads: CASSLVFSEAFF. CDR3 DNA: TGTGCCAGCAGCCTTGTATTTTCTGAAGCTTTCTTT.

The chain employs TRBV6-1 and TRBJ2-5, with TRBD1 matching 7 bases. The DNA end is a closer match to TRBJ2-7, so the J assignment may be wrong. The CDR3 totals 13 residues. Germline CDR1 MNHNS, CDR2 SASEGT. CDR3: CASKDRSSYEQYF. CDR3 DNA sequence: TGTGCCAGCAAGGACAGGTCGTCCTACGAGCAGTACTTC.

This chain links TRBV30 with TRBJ2-1, with 7 bases aligning to TRBD2. The trim removed 3 bases at V and 8 bases at J, leaving 10 bases unmatched. The CDR3 length is 14 residues. CDR1 GTSNPN and CDR2 SVGIG come from the germline V gene (reference sequence). The CDR3 nucleotides read TGTGCCTGGAGACGGGGCGGGAGTCGGCATGAGCAGTTCTTC. Translation: CAWRRGGSRHEQFF.

This sequence joins TRBV10-3 and TRBJ2-5, with TRBD2 identical over 7 bases. Germline CDR1 ENHRY, CDR2 SYGVKD. CDR3 size: 13 residues. V lost 6 bases and J lost 3; bases outside the gene matches: 4. The CDR3 here is CAIRQGGEETQYF. The CDR3 coding sequence is TGTGCCATCAGGCAGGGAGGGGAAGAGACCCAGTACTTC.

The chain is built from TRBV7-2 and TRBJ2-5; 10 bases map to TRBD2. V shed 3 bases and J 4 bases; nucleotides not matched to a gene: 8. CDR3 length: 16 residues. CDR1 is SGHTA, CDR2 FQGNSA, per germline. The CDR3: CASSFRSGRVGETQYF. CDR3 bases: TGTGCCAGCAGCTTCCGAAGCGGGAGGGTCGGAGAGACCCAGTACTTC.

The gene calls are TRBV19 and TRBJ2-7; 12 bases agree with TRBD1. V was pared by 6 bases and J by 6 bases, with 6 bases of the junction left unmatched. Germline-derived CDR1 and CDR2 are LNHDA and SQIVND (reference sequence). The CDR3 is 14 residues long. CDR3 bases: TGTGCCAGTAGCTCCGGGACAGGGGGCTTCGAGCAGTACTTC. It codes for CASSSGTGGFEQYF.

V is TRBV28 and J is TRBJ2-4; weak D call: TRBD1 (6 bases). The CDR3 spans 19 residues. Germline V gene sequence: CDR1 MDHEN, CDR2 SYDVKM. The ends were cut back, 7 bases at V and 0 bases at J, with 25 bases in the middle. CDR3 region: CASTHGKTGWGLAKNIQYF. DNA of the CDR3: TGTGCCAGCACCCATGGAAAAACAGGGTGGGGGTTAGCCAAAAACATTCAGTACTTC.

This CDR3 reads CASSPLQLGGLEKLFF. As DNA, the CDR3 is TGTGCCAGCAGCCCTCTTCAACTCGGGGGGCTTGAAAAACTGTTTTTT. The chain couples TRBV28 to TRBJ1-4; a weak D match, TRBD1 (6 bases). Germline V CDR1 and CDR2: MDHEN, SYDVKM. The CDR3 is made up of 16 amino acids. V lost 6 bases and J lost 7, with 21 bases in between.

The rearrangement links TRBV16 to TRBJ1-1; D may be TRBD1 (5 bases). Germline loops: CDR1 KGHSY, CDR2 FQNENV. This CDR3 spans 15 amino acids. The V and J ends lost 0 bases and 7 bases respectively, with 15 bases between them. The CDR3 spells CASSQSRADSLEAFF. The CDR3 coding sequence is TGTGCCAGCAGCCAATCGCGGGCAGACAGCCTTGAAGCTTTCTTT.

This sequence joins TRBV5-6 and TRBJ2-6; D remains ambiguous. The CDR3 has 16 residues. CDR1 is SGHDT, CDR2 YYEEEE, per germline. V was pared by 0 bases and J by 2 bases, with 9 bases between. The DNA of the CDR3 is TGTGCCAGCAGCTTGGTAGAGGCAACTGGGGCCAACGTCCTGACTTTC. Its translation is CASSLVEATGANVLTF.

The rearrangement uses TRBV5-8 and TRBJ1-4; D ambiguous. This CDR3 contains 13 residues. The V end was cut by 5 bases, the J end by 8 bases, with 13 bases between. Germline V CDR1 and CDR2: SGHTS, YDEGEE. This CDR3 reads CASRARGWEKLFF. CDR3 nucleotide sequence: TGTGCCAGCAGGGCCCGGGGTTGGGAAAAACTGTTTTTT.

This clone was seen more than once but under ten times. This CDR3 is CATSAARDRTYEQYF. For the CDR3, the DNA is TGTGCCACCAGCGCCGCCCGGGACAGAACCTACGAGCAGTACTTC. The chain couples TRBV15 to TRBJ2-7; 7 nucleotides match TRBD1. Germline trimming cut 5 bases from V and 2 bases from J; bases unmatched to any gene: 9. The germline gives CDR1 LNHNV, CDR2 YYDKDF (reference sequence). There are 15 residues in the CDR3.

The J gene is TRBJ2-5, the V gene TRBV29-1, with 8 bases identical to TRBD2. CDR3 length: 13 amino acids. Trimming took 8 bases from V and 5 from J; bases not matched to a gene: 10. The germline CDR1 and CDR2 sequences are SQVTM and ANQGSEA. The DNA for the CDR3 is TGCAGCTCAAAACTAGCGGTGGGTGAGACCCAGTACTTC. As protein: CSSKLAVGETQYF.

This sequence joins TRBV2 and TRBJ1-5; D unclear. V dropped 7 bases and J dropped 6 bases, with 25 bases sitting between them. This CDR3 has 17 amino acids. Germline CDR1 SNHLY, CDR2 FYNNEI. The CDR3 DNA reads as TGTGCCAGCACCCTGAACACGATGGAGGAGATAGGTCAGCCCCAGCATTTT. Translated, it gives CASTLNTMEEIGQPQHF.

The rearrangement joins TRBV4-1 to TRBJ2-3, with a weak D call TRBD1 (6 bases). The CDR3 loop spans 15 amino acids. V was cut by 0 bases and J by 2 bases, with 9 bases left in between. The germline CDR1 and CDR2 sequences are MGHRA and YSYEKL. The CDR3 DNA follows: TGCGCCAGCAGCCAAGAAACAGGGCCCACAGATACGCAGTATTTT. Amino acid sequence: CASSQETGPTDTQYF.

This clone was detected once. The chain uses TRBV5-1 and TRBJ2-5, with TRBD1 matching 10 bases. Per germline, CDR1 SGHRS and CDR2 YFSETQ. The CDR3 totals 17 residues. V gave up 7 bases and J gave up 2 bases; unmatched junction bases: 14. CDR3 sequence reads: CASCRRPPGQGQETQYF. CDR3 coding DNA: TGCGCCAGCTGTAGACGTCCCCCGGGACAGGGGCAAGAGACCCAGTACTTC.

This sequence joins TRBV18 and TRBJ1-1; 11 bases are shared with TRBD1. Trimming took 3 bases from V and 6 from J; bases not matched to a gene: 0. CDR1 and CDR2 from the germline V gene are KGHSH and LQKENI. The CDR3 runs 13 residues. CDR3 DNA sequence: TGTGCCAGCTCACCGGGACAGGGGGCTGAAGCTTTCTTT. As protein: CASSPGQGAEAFF.

J is TRBJ1-3 and V is TRBV4-1; 7 bases fit TRBD1. The CDR3 extends over 18 amino acids. The germline V gene encodes CDR1 MGHRA and CDR2 YSYEKL. V lost 0 bases and J lost 0; bases outside the gene matches: 8. Here the CDR3 reads CASSQDLQDRLSGNTIYF. The CDR3 bases are TGCGCCAGCAGCCAAGATCTGCAGGACAGGCTCTCTGGAAACACCATATATTTT.

The V call is TRBV27, the J call TRBJ2-2; 11 positions match TRBD2. V was pared by 5 bases and J by 0 bases, with 23 bases of the junction left unmatched. This CDR3 is 23 amino acids long. The germline gives CDR1 MNHEY, CDR2 SMNVEV (reference sequence). This CDR3 reads CASSPRTSGGTWSTNANTGELFF. DNA for the CDR3: TGTGCCAGCAGTCCGCGAACTAGCGGGGGTACTTGGTCGACAAACGCGAACACCGGGGAGCTGTTTTTT.

This clone appeared a single time. V is TRBV28 and J is TRBJ1-5; 8 nucleotides line up with TRBD1. The junction had 7 bases not matched to a gene; V was cut back by 3 bases and J by 6 bases. The CDR3 has 15 residues. The V gene's germline CDR1 is MDHEN and CDR2 SYDVKM. CDR3 in amino acids: CASSLGFQGAQPQHF. The CDR3 nucleotides read TGTGCCAGCAGTTTGGGGTTCCAGGGGGCTCAGCCCCAGCATTTT.

This chain joins TRBV2 and TRBJ2-7, with a tentative D call TRBD1 (5 bases). The V and J ends lost 0 bases and 6 bases respectively, with 18 bases between them. This CDR3 is 16 amino acids long. Germline V gene data show CDR1 as SNHLY and CDR2 as FYNNEI. DNA of the CDR3: TGTGCCAGCAGTGAAGCCCCGACACGACTGGGGCTCGAGCAGTACTTC. The encoded protein is CASSEAPTRLGLEQYF.

V is TRBV19 and J is TRBJ2-7, with D maybe TRBD2 (6 bases). The CDR3 consists of 14 residues. Germline V gene data show CDR1 as LNHDA and CDR2 as SQIVND (reference sequence). V lost 5 bases and J lost 3, with 14 bases in between. Written as DNA, the CDR3 is TGTGCCAGTAGTGGACGGGGGACTCTCTACGAGCAGTACTTC. Amino acids: CASSGRGTLYEQYF.

The DNA for the CDR3 is TGCAGCGCCCGACAGGGGGCGAACACCGGGGAGCTGTTTTTT. Translating gives CSARQGANTGELFF. The chain uses TRBV29-1 and TRBJ2-2; the match to TRBD1 covers 9 bases. The CDR3 is 14 amino acids. The ends lost 7 bases at V and 0 bases at J; junction bases unmatched: 3. CDR1 is SQVTM, CDR2 ANQGSEA, per germline.

The chain combines TRBV5-6 with TRBJ2-7, with TRBD2 matching over 7 bases. The V and J ends lost 2 bases and 6 bases, in that order; junction bases with no gene match: 14. Looked up from germline, CDR1 is SGHDT and CDR2 is YYEEEE. CDR3 length: 16 amino acids. This CDR3 is CASSFAGTTTLGEQYF. DNA for the CDR3: TGTGCCAGCAGCTTCGCCGGGACTACTACTCTCGGCGAGCAGTACTTC.

The rearrangement joins TRBV7-3 to TRBJ1-1; D is possibly TRBD1 (6 bases). This CDR3 contains 17 residues. Trimming shortened V by 4 bases and J by 3 bases, and 21 bases separated the two germline ends. CDR1 SGHTA and CDR2 FQGTGA come from the germline V gene. This chain's CDR3 is CASSSGSRRGDHTEAFF. CDR3 nucleotide sequence: TGTGCCAGCAGCTCCGGGTCTCGCAGGGGTGATCACACTGAAGCTTTCTTT.

This clone was detected only once. The chain has TRBV5-1 and TRBJ2-7; 8 bases map to TRBD1. There are 15 residues in the CDR3. The junction had 6 bases not matched to a gene; V was cut back by 4 bases and J by 0 bases. Per germline, CDR1 SGHRS and CDR2 YFSETQ. DNA for the CDR3: TGCGCCAGCAGCCCCCGGGACAGGCTCTCCTACGAGCAGTACTTC. Amino acid sequence: CASSPRDRLSYEQYF. The full variable domain, rest sourced from reference TRBV5-1 and TRBJ2-7, is KAGVTQTPRYLIKTRGQQVTLSCSPISGHRSVSWYQQTPGQGLQFLFEYFSETQRNKGNFPGRFSGRQFSNSRSEMNVSTLELGDSALYLCASSPRDRLSYEQYFGPGTRLTVT.

J is TRBJ2-7 and V is TRBV11-2; 9 bases align to TRBD1. With 5 bases clipped from V and 2 bases from J, the junction kept 7 bases outside the gene matches. Germline V gene lookup returns CDR1 SGHAT and CDR2 FQNNGV. The CDR3 runs to 15 residues. This CDR3 reads CASSPRDREAYEQYF. The DNA for the CDR3 is TGTGCCAGCAGCCCACGGGACAGGGAAGCCTACGAGCAGTACTTC.

The chain links TRBV7-6 to TRBJ2-2; 8 nucleotides match TRBD1. The germline V gene has CDR1 SGHVS and CDR2 FNYEAQ. The ends lost 5 bases at V and 5 bases at J; junction bases unmatched: 7. The CDR3 runs to 15 residues. The CDR3 here is CASSGFRGRTGELFF. The DNA for the CDR3 is TGTGCCAGCAGCGGGTTCAGGGGGCGGACCGGGGAGCTGTTTTTT.

This sequence joins TRBV25-1 and TRBJ2-1, with 9 bases lining up with TRBD1. The V and J ends lost 4 bases and 7 bases, in that order; junction bases with no gene match: 8. CDR1 is MGHDK, CDR2 SYGVNS, per germline. The CDR3 contains 15 residues. DNA of the CDR3: TGTGCCAGCAGTGGGTTTACAGGGGGCTGGAATGAGCAGTTCTTC. Encoded protein: CASSGFTGGWNEQFF.